A selection of T cell receptor beta chains follows, all from one sample in a study of CD8 T cells in Susac syndrome. TCRdb reprocessed the immunoSEQ multiplex PCR reads with MiXCR, giving one entry per CDR3 protein. Among roughly 110,000 distinct CDR3 sequences listed, 85% to 95% were seen once. Material: CD4+ T cells from PBMCs. The receptors shown here come from a human donor in good health. The CDR3 runs from the conserved cysteine through the conserved F or W. Fields, in order: D gene, V gene, clone size, J gene, CDR3 DNA, CDR3 protein. The D gene is left open where the match is weak. The size of a clone is reported for some rows only, either as once, few or many, or as a class for expanded clones.

D gene: NA
V gene: TRBV29-1
clone size: NA
J gene: TRBJ2-1
CDR3 DNA: TGCAGCGTTGAAACCGGCCGTAGCTCCTACAATGAGCAGTTCTTC
CDR3 protein: CSVETGRSSYNEQFF

D gene: TRBD1
V gene: TRBV5-6
clone size: NA
J gene: TRBJ2-7
CDR3 DNA: TGTGCCAGCAGCTTCTCAGGGGGTGGCTACGAGCAGTACTTC
CDR3 protein: CASSFSGGGYEQYF

D gene: NA
V gene: TRBV5-1
clone size: NA
J gene: TRBJ2-1
CDR3 DNA: TGCGCCAGCAGCGTGGATCCTGGACAACGGCACAATGAGCAGTTCTTC
CDR3 protein: CASSVDPGQRHNEQFF

D gene: NA
V gene: TRBV12-3/TRBV12-4
clone size: NA
J gene: TRBJ1-4
CDR3 DNA: TGTGCCAGCAGTTTTGGGTACAAGGAAAAACTGTTTTTT
CDR3 protein: CASSFGYKEKLFF

D gene: NA
V gene: TRBV6-1
clone size: NA
J gene: TRBJ1-1
CDR3 DNA: TGTGCCAGCAGTCTAGGGGAGGCCCTAATGAACACTGAAGCTTTCTTT
CDR3 protein: CASSLGEALMNTEAFF

D gene: NA
V gene: TRBV12-3/TRBV12-4
clone size: NA
J gene: TRBJ2-5
CDR3 DNA: TGTGCCAGCAGTTTAACGGCAGCGCGACAAGAGACCCAGTACTTC
CDR3 protein: CASSLTAARQETQYF

D gene: NA
V gene: TRBV29-1
clone size: NA
J gene: TRBJ2-1
CDR3 DNA: TGCAGCGTTGAGGACGGACGGGGGCCGTTTAATGAGCAGTTCTTC
CDR3 protein: CSVEDGRGPFNEQFF

D gene: TRBD1
V gene: TRBV5-1
clone size: NA
J gene: TRBJ1-3
CDR3 DNA: TGCGCCAGCAGTTATCCGGGACAGGGTATTGGAAACACCATATATTTT
CDR3 protein: CASSYPGQGIGNTIYF

D gene: TRBD2
V gene: TRBV6-5
clone size: NA
J gene: TRBJ2-5
CDR3 DNA: TGTGCCAGCAGTCCTAGCGGGGGGGCGGGGGAGACCCAGTACTTC
CDR3 protein: CASSPSGGAGETQYF

D gene: TRBD1
V gene: TRBV9
clone size: NA
J gene: TRBJ1-1
CDR3 DNA: TGTGCCAGCAACCAGGGGGCAGGCACTGAAGCTTTCTTT
CDR3 protein: CASNQGAGTEAFF

D gene: TRBD2
V gene: TRBV20-1
clone size: NA
J gene: TRBJ2-5
CDR3 DNA: TGCAGTGCTAGTGGTCAAGCGGGAGTTGAAGAGACCCAGTACTTC
CDR3 protein: CSASGQAGVEETQYF

D gene: TRBD1
V gene: TRBV7-3
clone size: NA
J gene: TRBJ2-1
CDR3 DNA: TGTGCCAGCAGCTTCACCAGGGACAGCCACAATGAGCAGTTCTTC
CDR3 protein: CASSFTRDSHNEQFF

D gene: NA
V gene: TRBV23-1
clone size: few
J gene: TRBJ2-7
CDR3 DNA: TGCGCCAGCAGTCGGAGTCACCTGGCCTACGAGCAGTACTTC
CDR3 protein: CASSRSHLAYEQYF

D gene: TRBD2
V gene: TRBV7-2
clone size: NA
J gene: TRBJ2-5
CDR3 DNA: TGTGCCAGCAGCCAGAGGAGGGGACTAGCGGGGATACAAGAGACCCAGTACTTC
CDR3 protein: CASSQRRGLAGIQETQYF

D gene: NA
V gene: TRBV5-1
clone size: NA
J gene: TRBJ1-1
CDR3 DNA: TGCGCCAGCAGCTTGGAAGGGGGGAGCACTGAAGCTTTCTTT
CDR3 protein: CASSLEGGSTEAFF

D gene: NA
V gene: TRBV2
clone size: NA
J gene: TRBJ2-6
CDR3 DNA: TGTGCCAGCAGTGATCCCTCTGGGGCCAACGTCCTGACTTTC
CDR3 protein: CASSDPSGANVLTF

D gene: NA
V gene: TRBV11-1
clone size: NA
J gene: TRBJ1-6
CDR3 DNA: TGTGCCAGCAGTCCTGCCGGTGAGGCCGTAAATTCACCCCTCCACTTT
CDR3 protein: CASSPAGEAVNSPLHF

D gene: NA
V gene: TRBV19
clone size: NA
J gene: TRBJ2-2
CDR3 DNA: TGTGCCAGTGGGGGGCGGGGCAGCTCGAACACCGGGGAGCTGTTTTTT
CDR3 protein: CASGGRGSSNTGELFF

D gene: NA
V gene: TRBV10-3
clone size: few
J gene: TRBJ2-1
CDR3 DNA: TGTGCCATCAGTGAGTCGGGGGGCTCCTACAATGAGCAGTTCTTC
CDR3 protein: CAISESGGSYNEQFF

D gene: NA
V gene: TRBV6-2/TRBV6-3
clone size: few
J gene: TRBJ2-7
CDR3 DNA: TGTGCCAGCAGGCAGGGGTCCTACGAGCAGTACTTC
CDR3 protein: CASRQGSYEQYF

D gene: NA
V gene: TRBV19
clone size: NA
J gene: TRBJ1-1
CDR3 DNA: TGTGCCAGTAGTAGCTCAGGTCGAGAATGGGCTGAAGCTTTCTTT
CDR3 protein: CASSSSGREWAEAFF

D gene: TRBD1
V gene: TRBV25-1
clone size: once
J gene: TRBJ1-1
CDR3 DNA: TGTGCCAGCAGTGGGGACAGGTCCGACACTGAAGCTTTCTTT
CDR3 protein: CASSGDRSDTEAFF

D gene: NA
V gene: TRBV5-1
clone size: NA
J gene: TRBJ2-7
CDR3 DNA: TGCGCCAGCAGCCGAAATGTGGGGCCGGCCACGGACTTC
CDR3 protein: CASSRNVGPATDF

D gene: NA
V gene: TRBV7-2
clone size: NA
J gene: TRBJ2-7
CDR3 DNA: TGTGCCAGCAGCTCCGCCGGTGCAGCGAGCTCCTACGAGCAGTACTTC
CDR3 protein: CASSSAGAASSYEQYF

D gene: NA
V gene: TRBV29-1
clone size: NA
J gene: TRBJ1-2
CDR3 DNA: TGCACCACTTGGGGGGGAAACTATGGCTACACCTTC
CDR3 protein: CTTWGGNYGYTF

D gene: NA
V gene: TRBV4-2
clone size: NA
J gene: TRBJ2-7
CDR3 DNA: TGTGCCAGCAGCCAAGATCTCTCACTTTGGACGGAAGCCTCCTACGAGCAGTACTTC
CDR3 protein: CASSQDLSLWTEASYEQYF

D gene: NA
V gene: TRBV10-3
clone size: NA
J gene: TRBJ2-5
CDR3 DNA: TGTGCCATCAGTGAGAAGGTAGTCTTAGAGACCCAGTACTTC
CDR3 protein: CAISEKVVLETQYF

D gene: TRBD1
V gene: TRBV19
clone size: NA
J gene: TRBJ1-1
CDR3 DNA: TGTGCCAGTAGCCCAGGGGGAAGGGGGAACACTGAAGCTTTCTTT
CDR3 protein: CASSPGGRGNTEAFF

D gene: NA
V gene: TRBV7-2
clone size: NA
J gene: TRBJ2-3
CDR3 DNA: TGTGCCAGCAGCTTAGCGGCCGGGACAAAAGCGCAGTATTTT
CDR3 protein: CASSLAAGTKAQYF

D gene: NA
V gene: TRBV9
clone size: NA
J gene: TRBJ2-1
CDR3 DNA: TGTGCCAGCAGCGTCGACAGGCAATACAATGAGCAGTTCTTC
CDR3 protein: CASSVDRQYNEQFF

D gene: TRBD1
V gene: TRBV20-1
clone size: NA
J gene: TRBJ1-2
CDR3 DNA: TGCAGTAAAGACAGGGAGGGTTATGGCTACACCTTC
CDR3 protein: CSKDREGYGYTF

D gene: NA
V gene: TRBV19
clone size: NA
J gene: TRBJ1-2
CDR3 DNA: TGTGCCAGTAGTATCCAGGCCAAACCTTATGGCTACACCTTC
CDR3 protein: CASSIQAKPYGYTF

D gene: TRBD2
V gene: TRBV7-2
clone size: NA
J gene: TRBJ2-1
CDR3 DNA: TGTGCCAGCAGCTTAGAGCGGGGGTCGGTCAATGAGCAGTTCTTC
CDR3 protein: CASSLERGSVNEQFF

D gene: NA
V gene: TRBV3-1
clone size: NA
J gene: TRBJ2-2
CDR3 DNA: TGTGCCAGCAGCCAAGAGAGGTTACAGGCCGTTAAGCTGTTTTTT
CDR3 protein: CASSQERLQAVKLFF

D gene: NA
V gene: TRBV25-1
clone size: NA
J gene: TRBJ2-1
CDR3 DNA: TGTGCCTGCGTACAGGGCCAGGGTTCCTACAATGAGCAGTTCTTC
CDR3 protein: CACVQGQGSYNEQFF

D gene: TRBD1
V gene: TRBV20-1
clone size: NA
J gene: TRBJ1-4
CDR3 DNA: TGCAGTGCTAGAGATAGGACAGGGGATGAAAAACTGTTTTTT
CDR3 protein: CSARDRTGDEKLFF

D gene: NA
V gene: TRBV7-2
clone size: NA
J gene: TRBJ2-2
CDR3 DNA: TGTGCCAGCACCCACCTCCCGACCGGGGAGCTGTTTTTT
CDR3 protein: CASTHLPTGELFF

D gene: TRBD2
V gene: TRBV4-3
clone size: NA
J gene: TRBJ2-1
CDR3 DNA: TGCGCCAGCAGCCGCAGCGGGACCCTCGGCAATGAGCAGTTCTTC
CDR3 protein: CASSRSGTLGNEQFF

D gene: NA
V gene: TRBV6-6
clone size: NA
J gene: TRBJ1-5
CDR3 DNA: TGTGCCAGCGTGAGGGGCAGAGCTAGCAATCAGCCCCAGCATTTT
CDR3 protein: CASVRGRASNQPQHF

D gene: NA
V gene: TRBV29-1
clone size: NA
J gene: TRBJ2-1
CDR3 DNA: TGCAGCGTTGCCCCTGGCAGGGACAATGAGCAGTTCTTC
CDR3 protein: CSVAPGRDNEQFF

D gene: NA
V gene: TRBV30
clone size: NA
J gene: TRBJ2-6
CDR3 DNA: TGTGCCTGGGAACTGCCCTCTGGGGCCAACGTCCTGACTTTC
CDR3 protein: CAWELPSGANVLTF

D gene: NA
V gene: TRBV25-1
clone size: NA
J gene: TRBJ2-2
CDR3 DNA: TGTGCCAGCAGTGAAGACCCGGCTGCGACCGGGGAGCTGTTTTTT
CDR3 protein: CASSEDPAATGELFF

D gene: NA
V gene: TRBV5-6
clone size: NA
J gene: TRBJ1-2
CDR3 DNA: TGTGCCAGCAGCTTGGACGGGCTTGGCTACACCTTC
CDR3 protein: CASSLDGLGYTF

D gene: TRBD1
V gene: TRBV7-3
clone size: NA
J gene: TRBJ2-1
CDR3 DNA: TGTGCCAGCAGCCTTGGGACAGGGAACGAGCAGTTCTTC
CDR3 protein: CASSLGTGNEQFF

D gene: TRBD1
V gene: TRBV28
clone size: NA
J gene: TRBJ1-2
CDR3 DNA: TGTGCCAGCAGTTTACAGGGGGCCGCCCTAAGTGGCTACACCTTC
CDR3 protein: CASSLQGAALSGYTF

D gene: NA
V gene: TRBV18
clone size: NA
J gene: TRBJ2-1
CDR3 DNA: TGTGCCAGCTCACCTTTAGCCGGCGACCACAATGAGCAGTTCTTC
CDR3 protein: CASSPLAGDHNEQFF

D gene: NA
V gene: TRBV29-1
clone size: once
J gene: TRBJ1-2
CDR3 DNA: TGCAGCGCTGGGGGGGGCCTTGATGGCTACACCTTC
CDR3 protein: CSAGGGLDGYTF

D gene: NA
V gene: TRBV10-2
clone size: NA
J gene: TRBJ1-1
CDR3 DNA: TGCGCCAGCAGTGAGCAGGGGCAAACTGAAGCTTTCTTT
CDR3 protein: CASSEQGQTEAFF

D gene: NA
V gene: TRBV4-3
clone size: NA
J gene: TRBJ2-5
CDR3 DNA: TGCGCCAGCAGCCAAGCGAGGGGAAAGACCCAGTACTTC
CDR3 protein: CASSQARGKTQYF

D gene: TRBD2
V gene: TRBV12-3/TRBV12-4
clone size: NA
J gene: TRBJ2-3
CDR3 DNA: TGTGCCAGCATTATAGCGGGAGGGCCAACAGATACGCAGTATTTT
CDR3 protein: CASIIAGGPTDTQYF

D gene: NA
V gene: TRBV20-1
clone size: NA
J gene: TRBJ1-1
CDR3 DNA: TGCAGTGCTAGAGTCGAGGGACAGAACACTGAAGCTTTCTTT
CDR3 protein: CSARVEGQNTEAFF

D gene: NA
V gene: TRBV3-1
clone size: NA
J gene: TRBJ2-5
CDR3 DNA: TGTGCCAGCTCCGGGGGCCCCGGGGAGACCCAGTACTTC
CDR3 protein: CASSGGPGETQYF

D gene: NA
V gene: TRBV5-4
clone size: NA
J gene: TRBJ2-7
CDR3 DNA: TGTGCCAGCAGCGCGCCGGAGACAGCATTCTACGAGCAGTACTTC
CDR3 protein: CASSAPETAFYEQYF

D gene: TRBD2
V gene: TRBV6-2/TRBV6-3
clone size: NA
J gene: TRBJ2-1
CDR3 DNA: TGTGCCAGCAGTGCGACGGTAGCGGGAAATGAGCAGTTCTTC
CDR3 protein: CASSATVAGNEQFF